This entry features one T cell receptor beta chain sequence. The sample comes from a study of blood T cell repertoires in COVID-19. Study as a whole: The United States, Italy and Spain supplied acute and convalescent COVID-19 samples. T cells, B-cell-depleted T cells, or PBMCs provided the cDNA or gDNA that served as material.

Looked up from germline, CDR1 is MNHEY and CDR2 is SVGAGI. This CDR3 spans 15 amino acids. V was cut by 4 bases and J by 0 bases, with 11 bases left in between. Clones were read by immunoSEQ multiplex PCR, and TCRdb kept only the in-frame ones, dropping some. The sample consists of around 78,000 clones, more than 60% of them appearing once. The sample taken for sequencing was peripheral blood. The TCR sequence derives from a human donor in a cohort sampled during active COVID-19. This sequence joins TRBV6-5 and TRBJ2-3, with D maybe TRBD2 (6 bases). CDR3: CASSSLAPSTDTQYF. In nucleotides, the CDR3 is TGTGCCAGCAGTTCCCTAGCGCCTAGCACAGATACGCAGTATTTT.